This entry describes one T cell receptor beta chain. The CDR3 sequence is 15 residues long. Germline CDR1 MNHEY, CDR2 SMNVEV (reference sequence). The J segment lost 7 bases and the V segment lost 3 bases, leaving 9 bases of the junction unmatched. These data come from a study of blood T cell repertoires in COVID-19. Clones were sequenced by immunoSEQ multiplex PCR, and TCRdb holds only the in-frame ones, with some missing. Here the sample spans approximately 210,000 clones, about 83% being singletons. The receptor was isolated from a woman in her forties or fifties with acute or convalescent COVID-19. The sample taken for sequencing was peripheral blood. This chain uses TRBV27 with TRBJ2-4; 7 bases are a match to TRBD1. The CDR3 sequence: CASSFNRQGQNIQYF. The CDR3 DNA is TGTGCCAGCAGTTTCAATCGACAGGGTCAGAACATTCAGTACTTC.